This entry lists 26 T cell receptor beta chains sequenced from one sample in a study of beta chain features in type 1 diabetes. Expressed TCRB transcripts were sequenced because the entire RNA isolate underwent reverse transcription. Repertoires were generated with immunoSEQ multiplex PCR, while TCRdb's copy carries only in-frame clones and drops some. This sample has some 160,000 clones; 6.5% to 8.5% occur once, and the top ten carry approximately 0.54%. Antigens of these TCRs are unknown. Whole-study findings and limits: Type 1 diabetes patients had TCRB CDR3s that were shorter (moderately but significantly so) in all four CD4+ subsets.

Material: central memory CD4+ T cells from blood. Receptors originate from a woman younger than 35 with type 1 diabetes.

The V call is TRBV18, the J call TRBJ1-1; perhaps TRBD1 as D (5 bases). The V end was cut by 0 bases, the J end by 1 base, with 9 bases between. Germline-derived CDR1 and CDR2 are KGHSH and LQKENI. The length of the CDR3 is 15 residues. DNA of the CDR3: TGTGCCAGCTCACCACCCGCAGGGCGGAACACTGAAGCTTTCTTT. Protein sequence: CASSPPAGRNTEAFF.

The J gene is TRBJ2-3, the V gene TRBV7-2, with D possibly being TRBD1 (6 bases). V lost 5 bases to trimming and J lost 4 bases, with 16 bases between them. The germline gives CDR1 SGHTA, CDR2 FQGNSA. The CDR3 loop spans 15 amino acids. The CDR3 nucleotides are TGTGCCAGCAGCCTGGGGGCCTTTCCAGCAGATACGCAGTATTTT. Protein sequence: CASSLGAFPADTQYF. The full variable domain, in which reference TRBV7-2 and TRBJ2-3 provide the parts outside the CDR3, is GAGVSQSPSNKVTEKGKDVELRCDPISGHTALYWYRQSLGQGLEFLIYFQGNSAPDKSGLPSDRFSAERTGGSVSTLTIQRTQQEDSAVYLCASSLGAFPADTQYFGPGTRLTVL.

J is TRBJ1-1 and V is TRBV28; D is possibly TRBD1 (6 bases). The V end lost 6 bases, the J end lost 4 bases, and 15 bases lay between the germline ends. This CDR3 is 14 amino acids long. Germline assignment: CDR1 MDHEN and CDR2 SYDVKM. CDR3 nucleotides: TGTGCCAGCAGACGGGACACTCTCTTCACTGAAGCTTTCTTT. It codes for CASRRDTLFTEAFF.

The rearrangement joins TRBV30 to TRBJ2-5, with a weak D call TRBD1 (5 bases). CDR1 is GTSNPN and CDR2 is SVGIG in the germline V gene (reference sequence). The CDR3 has 13 amino acids. Trimming cost V 5 bases and J 5 bases, with 15 bases left between them. CDR3 region: CAWDKGFQETQYF. In nucleotides, the CDR3 is TGTGCCTGGGACAAGGGGTTCCAGGAGACCCAGTACTTC. The full variable domain, its missing parts supplied by reference TRBV30 and TRBJ2-5, is SQTIHQWPATLVQPVGSPLSLECTVEGTSNPNLYWYRQAAGRGLQLLFYSVGIGQISSEVPQNLSASRPQDRQFILSSKKLLLSDSGFYLCAWDKGFQETQYFGPGTRLLVL.

This sequence joins TRBV7-2 and TRBJ2-7; D unresolved. Germline assignment: CDR1 SGHTA and CDR2 FQGNSA. V was pared by 3 bases and J by 2 bases, with 11 bases between. This CDR3 comprises 14 residues. The CDR3 DNA reads as TGTGCCAGCAGCTTTGGCCCTCCCCCCTACGAGCAGTACTTC. The encoded protein is CASSFGPPPYEQYF.

In this sample, this clone turned up a few times. The chain carries TRBV5-1 and TRBJ2-3, with TRBD2 matching 9 bases. Trimming cost V 4 bases and J 12 bases; bases outside gene matches: 3. This CDR3 has 11 amino acids. Germline values: CDR1 SGHRS, CDR2 YFSETQ. The DNA for the CDR3 is TGCGCCAGCAGCGAGACTAGCGGACAGTATTTT. The encoded protein is CASSETSGQYF.

The chain links TRBV30 to TRBJ2-2, with 8 bases that match TRBD1. The germline V gene has CDR1 GTSNPN and CDR2 SVGIG (reference sequence). With V trimmed by 3 bases and J by 1 base, 4 bases remained unmatched. The CDR3 is 15 amino acids. The CDR3 DNA follows: TGTGCCTGGAGCCGACAGGGGAGGAACACCGGGGAGCTGTTTTTT. Its protein product is CAWSRQGRNTGELFF.

This chain links TRBV5-6 with TRBJ2-5; 8 nucleotides match TRBD1. CDR3 length equals 15 residues. Germline CDR1 SGHDT, CDR2 YYEEEE. V was pared by 7 bases and J by 4 bases, with 12 bases of the junction left unmatched. CDR3 nucleotide sequence: TGTGCCAGCGGGAGGACAGGGTACTTTACAGAGACCCAGTACTTC. Translation gives CASGRTGYFTETQYF. The full variable domain, rest sourced from reference TRBV5-6 and TRBJ2-5, is DAGVTQSPTHLIKTRGQQVTLRCSPKSGHDTVSWYQQALGQGPQFIFQYYEEEERQRGNFPDRFSGHQFPNYSSELNVNALLLGDSALYLCASGRTGYFTETQYFGPGTRLLVL.

The chain links TRBV7-9 to TRBJ1-5, with TRBD1 matching 7 bases. Germline V lookup: CDR1 SEHNR, CDR2 FQNEAQ (reference sequence). V gave up 4 bases and J gave up 2 bases; unmatched junction bases: 5. This CDR3 is 15 amino acids long. CDR3 sequence reads: CASSSGQTGNQPQHF. CDR3 DNA: TGTGCCAGCAGCTCGGGACAGACGGGCAATCAGCCCCAGCATTTT.

This clone was found a few times. This sequence joins TRBV2 and TRBJ1-2; D might be TRBD1 (6 bases). The CDR3 covers 14 residues. The germline V and J ends were trimmed by 5 bases and 5 bases, with 15 bases remaining between them. Germline V gives CDR1 SNHLY, CDR2 FYNNEI. The CDR3 spells CASSSNGQPYGYTF. CDR3 nucleotide sequence: TGTGCCAGCAGTTCCAATGGACAGCCGTATGGCTACACCTTC.

In regard to this clone: A junction boundary mismatches the germline segment, possibly from a read error. The chain recombines TRBV6-1 with TRBJ2-1, with 7 bases that match TRBD2. CDR1 MNHNS and CDR2 SASEGT come from the germline V gene. This CDR3 has 15 amino acids. The CDR3 protein is CAISEGRGTNDEQFF. In nucleotides, the CDR3 is TGTGCCATCAGTGAGGGTCGCGGGACTAACGATGAGCAGTTCTTC.

The chain has TRBV6-1 and TRBJ2-3; 12 bases are a match to TRBD2. J was trimmed by 0 bases and V by 6 bases; bases with no gene match: 1. The CDR3 is made up of 15 amino acids. CDR1 and CDR2 (germline): MNHNS, SASEGT. CDR3 DNA sequence: TGTGCCAGCAGGGGGACTAGCGGGAGCACAGATACGCAGTATTTT. The encoded protein is CASRGTSGSTDTQYF.

V and J are TRBV29-1 and TRBJ1-6, with TRBD1 matching 8 bases. Germline values: CDR1 SQVTM, CDR2 ANQGSEA. The CDR3 spans 14 residues. V lost 5 bases and J lost 12; bases outside the gene matches: 12. CDR3 in DNA: TGCAGCGTTAACATGGGAGGACAGGGTGAACCCCTCCACTTT. Translated: CSVNMGGQGEPLHF.

This clone was observed a handful of times. This rearrangement joins TRBV29-1 to TRBJ2-3; 11 nucleotides align to TRBD2. The CDR3 runs to 14 residues. CDR1 and CDR2 (germline): SQVTM, ANQGSEA. The ends lost 7 bases at V and 8 bases at J; junction bases unmatched: 11. As DNA, the CDR3 is TGCAGCGCCAGACTAGCGGGATCTGGTGGTACGCAGTATTTT. This encodes CSARLAGSGGTQYF.

J is TRBJ2-7 and V is TRBV10-2, with unresolved D. The germline V gene has CDR1 WSHSY and CDR2 SAAADI. This CDR3 region has 13 residues. With 8 bases removed from V and 6 bases from J, the gap between germline ends came to 17 bases. CDR3 DNA: TGCGCCAGCCGCCTCGCAGTATCGGGCGAGCAGTACTTC. Protein: CASRLAVSGEQYF.

This clone was observed many times. The V call is TRBV11-2, the J call TRBJ2-5, with D possibly being TRBD2 (5 bases). Between the trimmed V and J ends, which lost 6 bases and 4 bases, there was a span of 12 bases. The CDR3 spans 13 residues. Germline CDR1 SGHAT, CDR2 FQNNGV. The CDR3: CASRPWERETQYF. DNA for the CDR3: TGTGCCAGCAGGCCTTGGGAGCGAGAGACCCAGTACTTC. The whole variable domain, remainder taken from reference TRBV11-2 and TRBJ2-5, is EAGVAQSPRYKIIEKRQSVAFWCNPISGHATLYWYQQILGQGPKLLIQFQNNGVVDDSQLPKDRFSAERLKGVDSTLKIQPAKLEDSAVYLCASRPWERETQYFGPGTRLLVL.

The gene calls are TRBV10-3 and TRBJ1-5, with 7 nucleotides matching TRBD1. The V gene end was trimmed by 2 bases and the J gene end by 5 bases; junction bases not matched to a gene: 0. Germline CDR1 and CDR2: ENHRY and SYGVKD. The CDR3 is 13 residues long. CDR3 sequence: CAISEDRDQPQHF. The CDR3 DNA is TGTGCCATCAGTGAGGACAGGGATCAGCCCCAGCATTTT.

This clone was recorded many times. The rearrangement joins TRBV28 to TRBJ2-4; possible D gene TRBD2, 6 bases. V lost 5 bases, J lost 2 bases, and 13 bases lay in between. The CDR3 runs to 15 residues. From germline, CDR1 is MDHEN and CDR2 SYDVKM. The CDR3 loop is CASSPFRESKNIQYF. In nucleotides, the CDR3 is TGTGCCAGCAGTCCCTTCCGGGAGTCCAAAAACATTCAGTACTTC. Full variable domain (rest looked up from reference TRBV28 and TRBJ2-4): DVKVTQSSRYLVKRTGEKVFLECVQDMDHENMFWYRQDPGLGLRLIYFSYDVKMKEKGDIPEGYSVSREKKERFSLILESASTNQTSMYLCASSPFRESKNIQYFGAGTRLSVL.

The chain is built from TRBV11-2 and TRBJ2-7; TRBD2 matches 10 bases. CDR1 and CDR2 from the germline V gene are SGHAT and FQNNGV. The CDR3 is 13 residues long. Trimming at V came to 8 bases and at J to 0 bases, leaving 1 base not matched to a gene. CDR3 protein: CASGLAASYEQYF. The CDR3 DNA follows: TGTGCCAGCGGACTAGCGGCCTCCTACGAGCAGTACTTC.

The chain has TRBV19 and TRBJ2-3; 12 nucleotides match TRBD1. Germline values: CDR1 LNHDA, CDR2 SQIVND (reference sequence). Losses at the gene ends were 9 bases for V and 7 bases for J; bases not matched to a gene: 5. The CDR3 is made up of 13 amino acids. CDR3: CASRDRGLYTQYF. CDR3 nucleotides: TGTGCCAGCCGGGACAGGGGGCTGTATACGCAGTATTTT.

This clone was recorded a few times. This chain links TRBV4-3 with TRBJ2-5, with 8 bases lining up with TRBD1. This CDR3 comprises 15 residues. With V trimmed by 3 bases and J by 4 bases, 7 bases remained unmatched. Germline-derived CDR1 and CDR2 are LGHNA and YSLEER. The CDR3 nucleotides are TGCGCCAGCAGCCACCAACGGACAGGGTCAGAGACCCAGTACTTC. Its protein product is CASSHQRTGSETQYF.

This clone appeared many times. The chain employs TRBV16 and TRBJ1-1; D is possibly TRBD1 (5 bases). The CDR3 is 14 amino acids. Between the trimmed V and J ends, which lost 7 bases and 1 base, there was a span of 13 bases. Germline CDR1 reads KGHSY; CDR2 reads FQNENV. The DNA for the CDR3 is TGTGCCAGCACCAGCATGGGGCAGAACACTGAAGCTTTCTTT. This translates into CASTSMGQNTEAFF.

V usage is TRBV7-6 and J usage is TRBJ1-1; no firm D call. Trimming pared 1 base from V and 11 bases from J, leaving 14 bases between. The CDR3 is made up of 13 amino acids. CDR1 and CDR2 from the germline V gene are SGHVS and FNYEAQ. CDR3 region: CASSLGPDNVAFF. The DNA of the CDR3 is TGTGCCAGCAGCTTAGGACCAGACAATGTTGCTTTCTTT.

Only a few counts were recorded for this clone. The gene calls are TRBV7-2 and TRBJ2-3, with D maybe TRBD2 (6 bases). Germline V lookup: CDR1 SGHTA, CDR2 FQGNSA. CDR3 size: 13 residues. V was trimmed by 5 bases and J by 4 bases, leaving 10 bases between them. CDR3 protein: CASSRERADTQYF. The CDR3, as DNA: TGTGCCAGCAGCCGGGAGAGGGCAGATACGCAGTATTTT.

The chain's CDR3 is CASSFGGTQSYEQYF. The CDR3 DNA reads as TGTGCCAGCAGCTTTGGAGGGACCCAATCATACGAGCAGTACTTC. V and J are TRBV7-2 and TRBJ2-7; D perhaps matches TRBD2 (6 bases). The V end lost 3 bases, the J end lost 4 bases, and 16 bases lay between the germline ends. Germline loops: CDR1 SGHTA, CDR2 FQGNSA. The CDR3 spans 15 residues.

This clone was observed many times. The rearrangement uses TRBV19 and TRBJ1-1, with D possibly being TRBD1 (5 bases). This CDR3 has 16 amino acids. Trimming left V 7 bases short and J 0 bases short, with 18 bases between. Germline loops: CDR1 LNHDA, CDR2 SQIVND (reference sequence). This CDR3 is CASIGGDSLMNTEAFF. The CDR3 DNA reads as TGTGCCAGTATAGGTGGTGACAGCCTCATGAACACTGAAGCTTTCTTT.